What follows are 23 T cell receptor beta chains derived from one specimen sequenced in a study of blood T cell repertoires in COVID-19. The protocol was immunoSEQ multiplex PCR, while the TCRdb copy is restricted to in-frame clones and leaves out a portion. The data contain 60,000 to 70,000 clones, roughly 80% of them seen just once; the ten biggest clones take up about 38%. Source material: peripheral blood. The origin of the receptors is a human donor in a cohort sampled during active COVID-19.

The chain uses TRBV11-3 and TRBJ2-7; D is ambiguous. Germline V gene sequence: CDR1 SGHNT, CDR2 YENEEA. V was clipped by 1 base and J by 3 bases, with 4 bases between them. There are 12 residues in the CDR3. CDR3 sequence (DNA): TGTGCCAGCAGCTTAGCGGGCTACGAGCAGTACTTC. This encodes CASSLAGYEQYF.

The chain combines TRBV30 with TRBJ1-1, with D unclear. The V and J ends lost 4 bases and 11 bases respectively, with 17 bases between them. Germline V gene lookup returns CDR1 GTSNPN and CDR2 SVGIG (reference sequence). There are 12 residues in the CDR3. The CDR3 DNA sequence: TGTGCCTGGACCAACACCGGAGGGCCCGCTTTCTTT. Translating it yields CAWTNTGGPAFF.

This chain joins TRBV5-1 and TRBJ1-6; TRBD1 is a possible D gene (5 bases). The CDR3 is 14 amino acids. Trimming stripped 4 bases from V and 6 bases from J, with 11 bases between. Germline CDR1 SGHRS, CDR2 YFSETQ. Here the CDR3 DNA reads TGCGCCAGCAGCCACGACAGTCCTAATTCACCCCTCCACTTT. Its protein is CASSHDSPNSPLHF.

This clone was counted between two and nine times. The J gene is TRBJ1-2, the V gene TRBV5-6, with D perhaps matching TRBD1 (5 bases). The germline gives CDR1 SGHDT, CDR2 YYEEEE. The CDR3 sequence is 13 residues long. The ends were cut back, 4 bases at V and 2 bases at J, with 9 bases in the middle. The CDR3: CASSPRTNYGYTF. The DNA of the CDR3 is TGTGCCAGCAGCCCTCGGACAAACTATGGCTACACCTTC.

The CDR3 reads CASSLGMAGGSPYEQYF. CDR3 nucleotide sequence: TGTGCCAGCAGCTTAGGGATGGCGGGGGGTTCCCCCTACGAGCAGTACTTC. The chain has TRBV7-9 and TRBJ2-7; TRBD2 matches at 8 bases. Germline V gene sequence: CDR1 SEHNR, CDR2 FQNEAQ (reference sequence). The CDR3 loop spans 17 amino acids. J lost 2 bases, V lost 1 base, and 10 bases had no gene match. Looking up the rest from reference TRBV7-9 and TRBJ2-7 gives the full variable domain: DTGVSQNPRHKITKRGQNVTFRCDPISEHNRLYWYRQTLGQGPEFLTYFQNEAQLEKSRLLSDRFSAERPKGSFSTLEIQRTEQGDSAMYLCASSLGMAGGSPYEQYFGPGTRLTVT.

The chain employs TRBV5-1 and TRBJ1-1; TRBD1 might be the D (5 bases). The germline V and J ends were trimmed by 5 bases and 0 bases, with 8 bases remaining between them. Germline loops: CDR1 SGHRS, CDR2 YFSETQ. This CDR3 is 13 amino acids long. The DNA for the CDR3 is TGCGCCAGCAGGCCGACAGTGAACACTGAAGCTTTCTTT. It encodes CASRPTVNTEAFF.

The CDR3 spells CASSLTGLPTDTQYF. The CDR3 DNA reads as TGTGCCAGCAGCTTGACAGGGCTCCCCACAGATACGCAGTATTTT. V is TRBV7-2 and J is TRBJ2-3; 7 nucleotides align to TRBD1. V shed 3 bases and J 2 bases; nucleotides not matched to a gene: 5. The CDR3 spans 15 residues. Germline V lookup: CDR1 SGHTA, CDR2 FQGNSA.

This clone has a single count. The V gene is TRBV30, the J gene TRBJ2-5, with D possibly being TRBD1 (6 bases). The V end was cut by 3 bases, the J end by 2 bases, with 10 bases between. Germline CDR1 and CDR2: GTSNPN and SVGIG (reference sequence). The CDR3 spans 13 residues. Here the CDR3 reads CAWRRTVQETQYF. The CDR3 DNA follows: TGTGCCTGGAGGAGGACAGTTCAAGAGACCCAGTACTTC. The full variable domain, rest sourced from reference TRBV30 and TRBJ2-5, is SQTIHQWPATLVQPVGSPLSLECTVEGTSNPNLYWYRQAAGRGLQLLFYSVGIGQISSEVPQNLSASRPQDRQFILSSKKLLLSDSGFYLCAWRRTVQETQYFGPGTRLLVL.

The rearrangement uses TRBV7-7 and TRBJ2-5; no firm D call. This CDR3 is built from 13 residues. Trimming removed 5 bases from V and 1 base from J, with 8 bases in between. CDR1 SSHAT and CDR2 FNYEAQ come from the germline V gene (reference sequence). The CDR3 reads CASSAAVQETQYF. Here the CDR3 DNA reads TGTGCCAGCAGCGCCGCGGTCCAAGAGACCCAGTACTTC.

This chain joins TRBV7-8 and TRBJ1-2; TRBD1 matches at 7 bases. Germline V gives CDR1 SGHVS, CDR2 FQNEAQ. The CDR3 consists of 14 residues. With 6 bases clipped from V and 2 bases from J, the junction kept 6 bases outside the gene matches. The CDR3 reads CASRPGQPNYGYTF. CDR3 DNA: TGTGCCAGCAGACCGGGACAGCCCAACTATGGCTACACCTTC. Combining the CDR3 with reference TRBV7-8 and TRBJ1-2 gives the whole variable domain GAGVSQSPRYKVAKRGQDVALRCDPISGHVSLFWYQQALGQGPEFLTYFQNEAQLDKSGLPSDRFFAERPEGSVSTLKIQRTQQEDSAVYLCASRPGQPNYGYTFGSGTRLTVV.

The chain carries TRBV19 and TRBJ1-1; D is perhaps TRBD1 (6 bases). Trimming took 7 bases from V and 3 from J, leaving 18 bases between them. Germline values: CDR1 LNHDA, CDR2 SQIVND (reference sequence). The CDR3 is 15 residues long. The CDR3 nucleotides are TGTGCCAGTACCCCAAGACTACGACAGGACACTGAAGCTTTCTTT. Protein: CASTPRLRQDTEAFF.

The gene calls are TRBV7-8 and TRBJ2-7; 9 bases are shared with TRBD1. Germline values: CDR1 SGHVS, CDR2 FQNEAQ. The CDR3 extends over 14 amino acids. Unmatched junction bases numbered 2, after V lost 5 bases and J lost 0 bases. CDR3 in amino acids: CASSRTGASYEQYF. For the CDR3, the DNA is TGTGCCAGCAGCCGGACAGGGGCCTCCTACGAGCAGTACTTC.

V usage is TRBV28 and J usage is TRBJ1-2, with D unclear. The V gene lost 2 bases and the J gene lost 9 bases, with 19 bases spanning the gap. Germline CDR1 reads MDHEN; CDR2 reads SYDVKM. The CDR3 length is 15 residues. CDR3 loop: CASSLPSAGPSSYTF. The CDR3 DNA is TGTGCCAGCAGTTTACCCTCCGCTGGCCCCTCGAGCTACACCTTC.

The rearrangement links TRBV5-6 to TRBJ1-1; the match to TRBD1 covers 9 bases. The CDR3 totals 15 residues. Germline V gene lookup returns CDR1 SGHDT and CDR2 YYEEEE. V was pared by 0 bases and J by 0 bases, with 0 bases of the junction left unmatched. CDR3 in amino acids: CASSLGTGVNTEAFF. The CDR3 region has the DNA TGTGCCAGCAGCTTGGGGACAGGGGTGAACACTGAAGCTTTCTTT.

The chain carries TRBV6-6 and TRBJ1-5, with TRBD1 matching over 7 bases. The V segment lost 7 bases and the J segment 3 bases; nucleotides outside the gene matches: 6. The CDR3 extends over 14 amino acids. The germline CDR1 and CDR2 sequences are MNHNY and SVGAGI (reference sequence). CDR3 coding DNA: TGTGCCAGCAAGGGACAGCGAAACAATCAGCCCCAGCATTTT. This translates into CASKGQRNNQPQHF.

The chain employs TRBV19 and TRBJ1-5; 8 positions match TRBD1. Trimming took 7 bases from V and 0 from J; bases not matched to a gene: 8. The CDR3 totals 16 residues. The V gene's germline CDR1 is LNHDA and CDR2 SQIVND (reference sequence). The CDR3 DNA follows: TGTGCCAGTATCGGGGACAGGTACTATAGCAATCAGCCCCAGCATTTT. Protein product: CASIGDRYYSNQPQHF. Full variable domain (outside the CDR3, taken from reference TRBV19 and TRBJ1-5): DGGITQSPKYLFRKEGQNVTLSCEQNLNHDAMYWYRQDPGQGLRLIYYSQIVNDFQKGDIAEGYSVSREKKESFPLTVTSAQKNPTAFYLCASIGDRYYSNQPQHFGDGTRLSIL.

This chain uses TRBV7-9 with TRBJ2-5, with 9 bases lining up with TRBD2. V dropped 3 bases and J dropped 4; count of bases not matched to a gene: 12. The germline CDR1 and CDR2 sequences are SEHNR and FQNEAQ (reference sequence). The CDR3 runs to 17 residues. The CDR3 region is CASSFSLGGGGTETQYF. DNA of the CDR3: TGTGCCAGCAGCTTTTCCCTAGGCGGGGGGGGCACAGAGACCCAGTACTTC.

This clone was detected a few times. V gene TRBV5-1 combines with J gene TRBJ1-1; D call uncertain. V shed 4 bases and J shed 0 bases, with 10 bases lying between them. CDR1 is SGHRS and CDR2 is YFSETQ in the germline V gene. The CDR3 sequence is 14 residues long. Here the CDR3 DNA reads TGCGCCAGCAGCCCCAGAGGAATGAACACTGAAGCTTTCTTT. This encodes CASSPRGMNTEAFF.

The chain links TRBV28 to TRBJ2-1, with D tentatively TRBD2 (5 bases). From germline, CDR1 is MDHEN and CDR2 SYDVKM. V lost 6 bases to trimming and J lost 5 bases, with 17 bases between them. The CDR3 extends over 15 amino acids. The CDR3 DNA sequence: TGTGCCAGCAGCGACCGCTCCGGGATAGACAATGAGCAGTTCTTC. Translated, it gives CASSDRSGIDNEQFF.

This clone was observed a handful of times. The chain recombines TRBV24-1 with TRBJ2-1; D possibly corresponds to TRBD2 (6 bases). CDR3 size: 15 residues. Germline V gene lookup returns CDR1 KGHDR and CDR2 SFDVKD. V lost 3 bases, J lost 3 bases, and 11 bases lay in between. This chain's CDR3 is CATSDPGGSYNEQFF. Here the CDR3 DNA reads TGTGCCACCAGTGATCCTGGGGGGAGCTACAATGAGCAGTTCTTC.

The chain links TRBV5-5 to TRBJ1-2; D gene unclear. The CDR3 has 13 residues. From germline, CDR1 is SGHKS and CDR2 YYEKEE (reference sequence). V was clipped by 0 bases and J by 3 bases, with 6 bases between them. CDR3 bases: TGTGCCAGCAGCTTGGTTGAGGACTATGGCTACACCTTC. This encodes CASSLVEDYGYTF.

This chain links TRBV6-5 with TRBJ2-2; 7 positions match TRBD2. The germline CDR1 and CDR2 sequences are MNHEY and SVGAGI. V lost 6 bases, J lost 4 bases, and 5 bases stayed unmatched. The CDR3 runs to 14 residues. DNA for the CDR3: TGTGCCAGCAGGGGGGAGGGGTCCACCGGGGAGCTGTTTTTT. Protein product: CASRGEGSTGELFF.

This chain uses TRBV4-2 with TRBJ2-1, with D possibly TRBD2 on 5 matching bases. The germline V gene encodes CDR1 LGHNA and CDR2 YNFKEQ. The CDR3 consists of 15 residues. V lost 4 bases, J lost 4 bases, and 14 bases lay in between. CDR3 coding DNA: TGTGCCAGCAGCCCAGGCGGGTTGCGGTACAATGAGCAGTTCTTC. Protein: CASSPGGLRYNEQFF.